These T cell receptor beta chains were read from a single sample in a study of blood T cell repertoires in COVID-19. TCRdb's copy holds only in-frame clones and misses some; the assay was immunoSEQ multiplex PCR. Of some 160,000 clones in the sample, approximately 88% are singletons; the top ten hold 2.5% to 3%. The sample was peripheral blood. These receptors were taken from a man aged 55 to 70 with acute or convalescent COVID-19. Both conserved end residues are part of each CDR3. The D gene is left open where the match is weak. Clone size is given for some rows only: seen once, a few or many times, or a class if the clone is expanded.

D gene	clone size	V gene	J gene	CDR3 DNA	CDR3 protein
-	-	TRBV24-1	TRBJ2-2	TGTGCCACCAGTGACGACGGGACTTTCGACGGGGAGCTGTTTTTT	CATSDDGTFDGELFF
-	few	TRBV5-6	TRBJ1-1	TGTGCCAGCAGCTCGGATTGGGGAGCTTGGAGGGGGAACACTGAAGCTTTCTTT	CASSSDWGAWRGNTEAFF
-	-	TRBV5-6	TRBJ1-2	TGTGCCAGCAGCTTGGGGACAGCTAACTATGGCTACACCTTC	CASSLGTANYGYTF
TRBD1	many	TRBV10-2	TRBJ1-2	TGCGCCAGCAGTGAGTCACGGACAGGGCGAACCTATGGCTACACCTTC	CASSESRTGRTYGYTF
TRBD1	-	TRBV5-1	TRBJ1-4	TGCGCCAGCAGCTTGGGTGGGACAGGCCCAACTAATGAAAAACTGTTTTTT	CASSLGGTGPTNEKLFF
TRBD1	-	TRBV13	TRBJ2-7	TGTGCCAGCAGCTCCGGACAGGGAGGCGAGCAGTACTTC	CASSSGQGGEQYF
-	once	TRBV4-1	TRBJ1-5	TGCGCCAGCAGCCAAGACGACAGGAATAGCAATCAGCCCCAGCATTTT	CASSQDDRNSNQPQHF
-	-	TRBV11-3	TRBJ2-1	TGTGCCAGCAGCTTAACCACCGGCGGGACGGTCAATGAGCAGTTCTTC	CASSLTTGGTVNEQFF
TRBD1	-	TRBV15	TRBJ1-2	TGTGCCACCAGCAGACTCGGACAGGGGGCAGTTTCATTTGGCTACACCTTC	CATSRLGQGAVSFGYTF
-	-	TRBV19	TRBJ2-3	TGTGCCAGTAGTTCGATCCCCACAGGCGGAGGGACAGATACGCAGTATTTT	CASSSIPTGGGTDTQYF
-	-	TRBV30	TRBJ1-5	TGTGCCTGGAGTGTGGGGGCTCAGCCCCAGCATTTT	CAWSVGAQPQHF
-	-	TRBV24-1	TRBJ1-1	TGTGCCACCAGTGATGGCAAGAACACTGAAGCTTTCTTT	CATSDGKNTEAFF
-	-	TRBV20-1	TRBJ1-3	TGCAGTGCTAGTAAGGGGGATATCAGTAACACCATATATTTT	CSASKGDISNTIYF
-	-	TRBV5-1	TRBJ2-5	TGCGCCAGCAGCCCCTCTCGGTATCAAGAGACCCAGTACTTC	CASSPSRYQETQYF
-	-	TRBV29-1	TRBJ1-4	TGCAGCGTTTGGTCAGGGGATGAAAAACTGTTTTTT	CSVWSGDEKLFF
TRBD1	-	TRBV28	TRBJ1-4	TGTGCCAGCAGTCCCCTCGGACAGGGGTTTAATGAAAAACTGTTTTTT	CASSPLGQGFNEKLFF
TRBD1	-	TRBV5-1	TRBJ2-7	TGCGCCAGCAGCCCGGCCCGACAGGGCTACGAGCAGTACTTC	CASSPARQGYEQYF
-	-	TRBV4-2	TRBJ1-2	TGTGCCAGCAGCCAAGCGAACACCGTTAACTATGGCTACACCTTC	CASSQANTVNYGYTF
-	-	TRBV5-1	TRBJ1-2	TGCGCCAGCAGCTTATTTAGACAAGAAGATGGCTACACCTTC	CASSLFRQEDGYTF
TRBD1	-	TRBV25-1	TRBJ1-2	TGTGCCAGCAGTGAACTTGACAGGGTCAGTGGCTACACCTTC	CASSELDRVSGYTF
TRBD2	-	TRBV24-1	TRBJ2-3	TGTGCCACCAGTGATTTGAGGCTAGCGGGGGGTTCAGGCACAGATACGCAGTATTTT	CATSDLRLAGGSGTDTQYF
-	-	TRBV12-3/TRBV12-4	TRBJ1-5	TGTGCCAGCAGCTCCGGGCAGCCCCAGCATTTT	CASSSGQPQHF
TRBD1	once	TRBV7-6	TRBJ2-7	TGTGCCAGCAGCCTTACGGGACAGCCTCCCTACGAGCAGTACTTC	CASSLTGQPPYEQYF
-	-	TRBV27	TRBJ1-2	TGTGCCAGCAGTTTGAGGGGGGGGTTAGCTAACTATGGCTACACCTTC	CASSLRGGLANYGYTF
TRBD2	-	TRBV3-1/TRBV3-2	TRBJ2-1	TGTGCCAGCAGCCAAGAGACCGGACTAGTAGATGAGCAGTTCTTC	CASSQETGLVDEQFF
TRBD1	-	TRBV19	TRBJ2-3	TGTGCCAGTAGGGACAGGGGTGGGACAGATACGCAGTATTTT	CASRDRGGTDTQYF
TRBD1	once	TRBV9	TRBJ1-1	TGTGCCAGCAGCCCAAGGGGGACAGGGGCCACTGAAGCTTTCTTT	CASSPRGTGATEAFF
-	few	TRBV6-5	TRBJ2-1	TGTGCCAGCAGTTACTCCGGCGGTACTGAGCAGTTCTTC	CASSYSGGTEQFF
-	-	TRBV7-7	TRBJ2-2	TGTCCCCCGCGACCGGGGACTCTTACCGGGGAGCTGTTTTTT	CPPRPGTLTGELFF
TRBD1	-	TRBV5-1	TRBJ1-1	TGCGCCAGCAGCTTGGAGGGACAGGGGGTCGGCACTGAAGCTTTCTTT	CASSLEGQGVGTEAFF
-	once	TRBV19	TRBJ1-5	TGTGCCAGTAGTACCGCAGGGTTAGGTGGCAATCAGCCCCAGCATTTT	CASSTAGLGGNQPQHF
-	-	TRBV21-1	TRBJ1-1	TGTGCCAGCGGGGAAGGGGGTAACACTGAAGCTTTCTTT	CASGEGGNTEAFF
-	-	TRBV5-1	TRBJ2-1	TGCGCCAGCAGTATCGGGAGCAGAGGCTCCTACAATGAGCAGTTCTTC	CASSIGSRGSYNEQFF
TRBD1	-	TRBV6-5	TRBJ2-2	TGTGCCAGCAGAAGGGACAGATCGAACACCGGGGAGCTGTTTTTT	CASRRDRSNTGELFF
TRBD1	once	TRBV10-3	TRBJ1-1	TGTGCCATTCGGGGCAGGGGGGACCGAAACACTGAAGCTTTCTTT	CAIRGRGDRNTEAFF
-	-	TRBV4-2	TRBJ1-2	TGTGCCAGCAGCCCCAGCATAGGAGATTTCTATGGCTACACCTTC	CASSPSIGDFYGYTF
-	-	TRBV11-3	TRBJ2-2	TGTGCCAGCAGTTCAGTGAACACCGGGGAGCTGTTTTTT	CASSSVNTGELFF
TRBD1	-	TRBV9	TRBJ2-1	TGTGCCAGCAGCGTAAGGGACGGGCAGGGGGCGATTAGCTCCTACAATGAGCAGTTCTTC	CASSVRDGQGAISSYNEQFF
TRBD1	-	TRBV5-8	TRBJ2-1	TGTGCCAGCACCTATCAGGGGGCTTTTATGAATGAGCAGTTCTTC	CASTYQGAFMNEQFF
-	-	TRBV7-8	TRBJ2-5	TGTGCCAGCAGCTATAACAGCAACCAAGAGACCCAGTACTTC	CASSYNSNQETQYF
-	-	TRBV18	TRBJ2-3	TGTGCCAGCTCACCCTGGACAGTAAAGATCACAGATACGCAGTATTTT	CASSPWTVKITDTQYF
-	-	TRBV6-2/TRBV6-3	TRBJ1-1	TGTGCCAGCAGCCTGGACAGTTATACTGAAGCTTTCTTT	CASSLDSYTEAFF
-	-	TRBV3-1/TRBV3-2	TRBJ1-1	TGTGCCAGCAGACCAAGCACGGGGGGCCAACTGAACACTGAAGCTTTCTTT	CASRPSTGGQLNTEAFF
TRBD1	-	TRBV12-3/TRBV12-4	TRBJ1-1	TGTGCCAGCAGTTTACCAGGGGGCACTGAAGCTTTCTTT	CASSLPGGTEAFF
-	-	TRBV7-9	TRBJ1-4	TGTGCCAGCAGCTTAGCCAGCGCCTCGGGAGAAAAACTGTTTTTT	CASSLASASGEKLFF
-	-	TRBV11-2	TRBJ1-2	TGTGCCAGCAGCTTACCCGGGACATCTTATGGCTACACCTTC	CASSLPGTSYGYTF
TRBD2	-	TRBV19	TRBJ2-7	TGTGCCAGTAGTATCAGACTAGCGGGGGGCTCGAGCTCCTACGAGCAGTACTTC	CASSIRLAGGSSSYEQYF
-	-	TRBV13	TRBJ1-2	TGTGCCAGCAGCTTAGGCGGTAACTATGGCTACACCTTC	CASSLGGNYGYTF
-	-	TRBV3-1/TRBV3-2	TRBJ1-2	TGTGCCAGCACCCCACGGGAGGGGAACTATGGCTACACCTTC	CASTPREGNYGYTF
TRBD1	-	TRBV7-2	TRBJ1-2	TGTGCCAGCAGCCGCGGGACAGTCTATGGCTACACCTTC	CASSRGTVYGYTF
TRBD1	-	TRBV5-1	TRBJ2-1	TGCGCCAGCAGCGATAGTCAGACAGGGAATGAGCAGTTCTTC	CASSDSQTGNEQFF
TRBD1	-	TRBV27	TRBJ1-5	TGTGCCAGCAGTTTGAGTACCGGACAGGGTCCGTTTCAGCCCCAGCATTTT	CASSLSTGQGPFQPQHF
-	-	TRBV5-1	TRBJ1-3	TGCGCCAGCAGCTTTGGAGGACGTGGAAACACCATATATTTT	CASSFGGRGNTIYF
-	-	TRBV18	TRBJ1-6	TGTGCCAGCTCACCACTACCACAGGGAAATAATTCACCCCTCCACTTT	CASSPLPQGNNSPLHF
-	-	TRBV11-1	TRBJ1-1	TGTGCCAGCAGCTTACATGGGGGCAAGAGCACTGAAGCTTTCTTT	CASSLHGGKSTEAFF